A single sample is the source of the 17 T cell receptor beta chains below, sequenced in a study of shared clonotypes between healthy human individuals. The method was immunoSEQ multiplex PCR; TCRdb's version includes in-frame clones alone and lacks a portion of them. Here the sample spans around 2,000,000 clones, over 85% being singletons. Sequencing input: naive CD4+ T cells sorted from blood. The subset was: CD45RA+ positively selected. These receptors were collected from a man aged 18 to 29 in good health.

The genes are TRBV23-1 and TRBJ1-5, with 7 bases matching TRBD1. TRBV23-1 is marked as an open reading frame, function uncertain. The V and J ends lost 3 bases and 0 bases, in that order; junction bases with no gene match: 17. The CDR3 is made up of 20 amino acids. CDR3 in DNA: TGCGCCAGCAGTCATGCCCAGGGGGGGGCACTTTCCTCTAGCAATCAGCCCCAGCATTTT. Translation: CASSHAQGGALSSSNQPQHF.

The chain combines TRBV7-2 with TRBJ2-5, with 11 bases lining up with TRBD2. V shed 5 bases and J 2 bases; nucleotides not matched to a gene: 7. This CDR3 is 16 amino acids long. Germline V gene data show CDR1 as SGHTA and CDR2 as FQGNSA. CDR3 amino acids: CASSPRLAGGQETQYF. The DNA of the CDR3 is TGTGCCAGCAGCCCCCGGCTAGCGGGGGGACAAGAGACCCAGTACTTC.

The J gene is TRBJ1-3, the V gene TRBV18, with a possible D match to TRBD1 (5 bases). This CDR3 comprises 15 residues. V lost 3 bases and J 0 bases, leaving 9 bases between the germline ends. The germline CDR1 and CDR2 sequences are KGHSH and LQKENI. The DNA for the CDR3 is TGTGCCAGCTCACCCGCGACAGTCTCTGGAAACACCATATATTTT. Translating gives CASSPATVSGNTIYF.

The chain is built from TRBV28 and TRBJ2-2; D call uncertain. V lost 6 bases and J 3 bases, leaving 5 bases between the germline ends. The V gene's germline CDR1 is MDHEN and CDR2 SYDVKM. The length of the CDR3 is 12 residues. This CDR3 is CASSSDTGELFF. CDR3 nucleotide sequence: TGTGCCAGCAGCTCAGACACCGGGGAGCTGTTTTTT.

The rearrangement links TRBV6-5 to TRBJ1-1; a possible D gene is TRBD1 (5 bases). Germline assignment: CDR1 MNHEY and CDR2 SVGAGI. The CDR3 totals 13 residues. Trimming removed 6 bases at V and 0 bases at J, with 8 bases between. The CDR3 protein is CASRLGVNTEAFF. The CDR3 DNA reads TGTGCCAGCAGGTTAGGGGTGAACACTGAAGCTTTCTTT.

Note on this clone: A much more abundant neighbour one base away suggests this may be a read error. The CDR3 region is CASSQYVGITHNSPLHF. In DNA form, the CDR3 reads TGTGCCAGCAGCCAATATGTGGGGATCACCCATAATTCACCCCTCCACTTT. The chain is built from TRBV14 and TRBJ1-6, with D unclear. This CDR3 spans 17 amino acids. From germline, CDR1 is SGHDN and CDR2 FVKESK. V lost 2 bases and J 5 bases, leaving 16 bases between the germline ends. The full variable domain, its missing parts supplied by reference TRBV14 and TRBJ1-6, is EAGVTQFPSHSVIEKGQTVTLRCDPISGHDNLYWYRRVMGKEIKFLLHFVKESKQDESGMPNNRFLAERTGGTYSTLKVQPAELEDSGVYFCASSQYVGITHNSPLHFGNGTRLTVT.

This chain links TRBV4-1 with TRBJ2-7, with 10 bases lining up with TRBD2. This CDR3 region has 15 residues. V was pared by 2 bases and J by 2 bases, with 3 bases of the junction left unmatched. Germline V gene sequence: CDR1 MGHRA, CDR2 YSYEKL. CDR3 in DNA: TGCGCCAGCAGCCAAACCGGGACTAGCGCCTACGAGCAGTACTTC. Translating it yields CASSQTGTSAYEQYF.

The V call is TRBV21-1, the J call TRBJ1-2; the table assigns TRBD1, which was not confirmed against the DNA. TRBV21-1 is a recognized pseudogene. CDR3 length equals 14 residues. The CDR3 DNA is TGTGCCAGCAGCCGACGACAGGGGTTGAGGGGCTACACCTTC. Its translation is CASSRRQGLRGYTF.

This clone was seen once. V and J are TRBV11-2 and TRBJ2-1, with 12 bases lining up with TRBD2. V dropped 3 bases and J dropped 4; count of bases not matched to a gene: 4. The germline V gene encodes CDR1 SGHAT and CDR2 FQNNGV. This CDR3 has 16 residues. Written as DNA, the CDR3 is TGTGCCAGCAGCTTCGATGGACTAGCGGGATACAATGAGCAGTTCTTC. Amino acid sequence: CASSFDGLAGYNEQFF.

CDR3 nucleotides: TGCGCCAGCAGTGAGTCCCACACCGGGGAGCTGTTTTTT. Translation: CASSESHTGELFF. This sequence joins TRBV10-2 and TRBJ2-2; no reliable D call. Germline V gene sequence: CDR1 WSHSY, CDR2 SAAADI. The CDR3 spans 13 residues. Between the trimmed V and J ends, which lost 0 bases and 3 bases, there was a span of 2 bases.

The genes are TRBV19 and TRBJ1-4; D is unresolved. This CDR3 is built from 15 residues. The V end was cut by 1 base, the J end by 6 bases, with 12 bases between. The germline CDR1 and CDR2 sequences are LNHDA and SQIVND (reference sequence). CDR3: CASSIGGLQDEKLFF. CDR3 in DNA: TGTGCCAGTAGTATAGGCGGCCTCCAGGATGAAAAACTGTTTTTT.

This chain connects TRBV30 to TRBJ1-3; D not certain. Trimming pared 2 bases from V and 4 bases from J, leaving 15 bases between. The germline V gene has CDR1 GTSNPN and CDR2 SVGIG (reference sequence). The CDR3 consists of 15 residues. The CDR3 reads CAWSPPWVLGNTIYF. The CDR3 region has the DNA TGTGCCTGGAGTCCCCCCTGGGTTCTGGGAAACACCATATATTTT.

The CDR3 reads CASSSRDREGGTQYF. The DNA for the CDR3 is TGTGCCAGCAGCTCCCGGGACAGGGAAGGTGGTACGCAGTATTTT. The chain employs TRBV7-8 and TRBJ2-3; 9 bases are shared with TRBD1. The CDR3 spans 15 residues. The trim removed 4 bases at V and 8 bases at J, leaving 10 bases unmatched. Germline CDR1 SGHVS, CDR2 FQNEAQ.

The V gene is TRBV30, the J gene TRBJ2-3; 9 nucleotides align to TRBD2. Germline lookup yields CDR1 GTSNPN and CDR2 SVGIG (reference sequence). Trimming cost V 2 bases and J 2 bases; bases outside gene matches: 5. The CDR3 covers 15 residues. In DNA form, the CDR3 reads TGTGCCTGGAGTTTCAGCGGGGGGATCACAGATACGCAGTATTTT. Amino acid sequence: CAWSFSGGITDTQYF.

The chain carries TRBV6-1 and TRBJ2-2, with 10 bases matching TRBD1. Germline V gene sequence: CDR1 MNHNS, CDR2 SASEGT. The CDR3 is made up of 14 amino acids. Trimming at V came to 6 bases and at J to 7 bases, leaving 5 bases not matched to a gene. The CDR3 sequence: CASRGQGVIGELFF. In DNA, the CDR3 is TGTGCCAGCAGAGGACAGGGGGTCATCGGGGAGCTGTTTTTT.

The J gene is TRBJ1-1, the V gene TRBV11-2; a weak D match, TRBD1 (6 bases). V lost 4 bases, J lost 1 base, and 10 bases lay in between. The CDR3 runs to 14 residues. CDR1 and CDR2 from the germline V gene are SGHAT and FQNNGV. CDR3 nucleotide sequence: TGTGCCAGCAGCTATGGGGGCTCGAACACTGAAGCTTTCTTT. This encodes CASSYGGSNTEAFF.

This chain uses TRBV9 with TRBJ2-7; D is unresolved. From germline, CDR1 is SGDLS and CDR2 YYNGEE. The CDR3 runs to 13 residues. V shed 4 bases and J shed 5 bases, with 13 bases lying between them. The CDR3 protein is CASSPRNGHEQYF. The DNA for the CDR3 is TGTGCCAGCAGCCCTCGGAACGGTCACGAGCAGTACTTC.